The rows below give T cell receptor beta chains drawn from one sample of a study of cytomegalovirus exposure and HLA in healthy donors. TCRdb's copy holds only in-frame clones and misses some; the assay was immunoSEQ multiplex PCR. The table includes 35,000 to 45,000 clones, 50% to 55% detected once. Material for sequencing was PBMCs. The receptors originated from a human donor in good health. CDR3s include the opening cysteine and the closing phenylalanine or tryptophan. A D gene is named only where the DNA matches it firmly. Clone size, where shown, is once, few, many, or a class for clones that have expanded.

j_call d_call clone_size v_call cdr3_nt cdr3_aa
TRBJ2-7 TRBD1 . TRBV11-3 TGTGCCAGCAGCTTAGTACCCAGACAGGGTTTGGGTCCCTACGAGCAGTACTTC CASSLVPRQGLGPYEQYF
TRBJ1-4 TRBD1 . TRBV4-3 TGCGCCAGCAGCCCTAAGGCGGCAGGGGGAACAACTAATGAAAAACTGTTTTTT CASSPKAAGGTTNEKLFF
TRBJ2-7 . . TRBV9 TGTGCCAGCAGCGTAGACAGCCTCGCCTACGAGCAGTACTTC CASSVDSLAYEQYF
TRBJ2-6 . . TRBV5-4 TGTGCCAGCAGCGCACAGGACTCTGGGGCCAACGTCCTGACTTTC CASSAQDSGANVLTF
TRBJ1-1 . few TRBV7-3 TGTGCCAGCAGCCAGTGGGGGGGCGACACTGAAGCTTTCTTT CASSQWGGDTEAFF
TRBJ2-1 TRBD1 . TRBV5-1 TGCGCCAGCAGCTTGGGACAGGGTTCCTACAATGAGCAGTTCTTC CASSLGQGSYNEQFF
TRBJ2-3 . once TRBV10-3 TGTGCCACCGGACAGAGCACAGATACGCAGTATTTT CATGQSTDTQYF
TRBJ1-1 . . TRBV18 TGTGCCAGCTCGGGGCTGTCGGGGGGTGGCACTGAAGCTTTCTTT CASSGLSGGGTEAFF
TRBJ1-1 . . TRBV6-6 TGTGCCAGCAACATCAGGGGAGCTTTCTTT CASNIRGAFF
TRBJ2-5 . once TRBV4-3 TGCGCCAGCAGCCAAGAGTGGGGGCAGGAGGAGACCCAGTACTTC CASSQEWGQEETQYF
TRBJ1-2 . . TRBV29-1 TGCAGCGTTGAGCCCGGGGGGGACTACACCTTC CSVEPGGDYTF
TRBJ2-1 . . TRBV18 TGTGCCAGCTCACCACCAGGAGGCGGGGCGGCTGAGCAGTTCTTC CASSPPGGGAAEQFF